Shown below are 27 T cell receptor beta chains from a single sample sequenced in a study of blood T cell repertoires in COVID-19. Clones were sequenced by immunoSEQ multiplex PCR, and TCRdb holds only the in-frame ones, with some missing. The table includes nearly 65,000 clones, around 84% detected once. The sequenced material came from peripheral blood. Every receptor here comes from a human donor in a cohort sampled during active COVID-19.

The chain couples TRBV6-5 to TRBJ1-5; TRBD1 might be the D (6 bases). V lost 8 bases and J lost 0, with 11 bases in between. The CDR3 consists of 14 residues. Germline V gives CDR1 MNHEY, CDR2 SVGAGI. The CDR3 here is CASDGQFSNQPQHF. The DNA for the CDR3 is TGTGCCAGCGATGGACAGTTTAGCAATCAGCCCCAGCATTTT.

The chain's CDR3 is CASSPTGNTFYGYTF. The CDR3 nucleotides read TGTGCCAGCAGCCCAACGGGGAACACTTTCTATGGCTACACCTTC. This chain links TRBV27 with TRBJ1-2; D is unclear. This CDR3 is 15 amino acids long. V lost 6 bases and J lost 4, with 18 bases in between. Germline CDR1 reads MNHEY; CDR2 reads SMNVEV (reference sequence).

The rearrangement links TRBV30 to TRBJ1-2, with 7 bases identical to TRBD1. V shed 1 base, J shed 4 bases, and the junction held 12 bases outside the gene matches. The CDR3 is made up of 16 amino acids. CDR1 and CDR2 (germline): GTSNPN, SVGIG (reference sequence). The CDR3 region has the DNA TGTGCCTGGAGTGGGACAGGTCCTCAGGGGCTCTATGGCTACACCTTC. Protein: CAWSGTGPQGLYGYTF.

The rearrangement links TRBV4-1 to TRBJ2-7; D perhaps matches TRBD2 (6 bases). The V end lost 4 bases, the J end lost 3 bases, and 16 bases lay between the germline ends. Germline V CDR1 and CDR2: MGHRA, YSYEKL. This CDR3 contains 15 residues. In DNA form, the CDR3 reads TGCGCCAGCAGCCGCCCCGGTTCGGGGGTCTACGAGCAGTACTTC. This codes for CASSRPGSGVYEQYF.

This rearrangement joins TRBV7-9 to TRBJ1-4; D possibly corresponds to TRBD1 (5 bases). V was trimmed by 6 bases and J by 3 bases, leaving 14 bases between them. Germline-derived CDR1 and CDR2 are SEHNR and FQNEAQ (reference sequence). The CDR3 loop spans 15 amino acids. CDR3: CASSLKQAANEKLFF. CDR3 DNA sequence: TGTGCCAGCAGTTTAAAACAGGCCGCTAATGAAAAACTGTTTTTT.

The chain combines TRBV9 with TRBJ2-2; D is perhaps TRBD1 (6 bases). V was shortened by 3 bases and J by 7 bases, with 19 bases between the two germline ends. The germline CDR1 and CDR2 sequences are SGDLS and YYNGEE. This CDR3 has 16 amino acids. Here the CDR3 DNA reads TGTGCCAGCAGCGGAAGACAGGTGTCGCAGGGCGGGGAGCTGTTTTTT. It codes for CASSGRQVSQGGELFF.

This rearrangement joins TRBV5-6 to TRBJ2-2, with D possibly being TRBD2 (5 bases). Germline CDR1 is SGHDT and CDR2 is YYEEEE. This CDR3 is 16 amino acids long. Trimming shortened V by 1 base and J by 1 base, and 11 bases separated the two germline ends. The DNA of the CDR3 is TGTGCCAGCAGCTTGTTTTCCGGGGAGAACACCGGGGAGCTGTTTTTT. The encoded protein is CASSLFSGENTGELFF. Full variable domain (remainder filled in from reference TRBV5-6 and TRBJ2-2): DAGVTQSPTHLIKTRGQQVTLRCSPKSGHDTVSWYQQALGQGPQFIFQYYEEEERQRGNFPDRFSGHQFPNYSSELNVNALLLGDSALYLCASSLFSGENTGELFFGEGSRLTVL.

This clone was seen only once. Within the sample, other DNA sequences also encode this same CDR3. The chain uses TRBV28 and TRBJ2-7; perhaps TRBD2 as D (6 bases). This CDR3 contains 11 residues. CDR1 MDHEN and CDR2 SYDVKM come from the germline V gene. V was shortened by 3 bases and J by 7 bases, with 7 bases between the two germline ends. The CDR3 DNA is TGTGCCAGCAGTTTCCGGGGGGAGCAGTACTTC. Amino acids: CASSFRGEQYF.

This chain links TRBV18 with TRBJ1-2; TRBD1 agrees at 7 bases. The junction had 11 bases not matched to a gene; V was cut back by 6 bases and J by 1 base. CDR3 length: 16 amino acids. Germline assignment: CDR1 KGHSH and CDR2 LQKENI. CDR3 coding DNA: TGTGCCAGCTCCAGCAACAGACAGGGAGATAACTATGGCTACACCTTC. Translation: CASSSNRQGDNYGYTF.

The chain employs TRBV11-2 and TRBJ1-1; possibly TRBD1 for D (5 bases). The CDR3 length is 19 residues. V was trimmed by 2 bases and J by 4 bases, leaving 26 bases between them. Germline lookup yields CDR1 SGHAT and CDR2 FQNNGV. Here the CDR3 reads CASSLQGRAATSMSTEAFF. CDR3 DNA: TGTGCCAGCAGCTTACAGGGCAGGGCGGCAACTTCGATGAGCACTGAAGCTTTCTTT.

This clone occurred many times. The CDR3 coding sequence is TGCGCCAGCAGCCCGGATGCGACCAGCGGGGACGGGGGCTCCTACAATGAGCAGTTCTTC. As protein: CASSPDATSGDGGSYNEQFF. The chain has TRBV4-3 and TRBJ2-1; 7 bases align to TRBD2. Germline-derived CDR1 and CDR2 are LGHNA and YSLEER. J gave up 0 bases and V 4 bases, and 18 bases lay outside the gene matches. CDR3 length: 20 residues.

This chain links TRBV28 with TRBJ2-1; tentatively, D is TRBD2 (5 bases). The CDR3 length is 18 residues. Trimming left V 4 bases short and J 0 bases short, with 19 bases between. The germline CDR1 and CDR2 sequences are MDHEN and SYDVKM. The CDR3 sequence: CASSSPFGRASSYNEQFF. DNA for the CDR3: TGTGCCAGCAGTTCTCCTTTCGGGCGGGCGAGCTCCTACAATGAGCAGTTCTTC.

The DNA of the CDR3 is TGTGCCAGCAGAGCCGAGGGGGCGACCTCCTACGAGCAGTACTTC. Translated, it gives CASRAEGATSYEQYF. The gene calls are TRBV6-5 and TRBJ2-7; 7 bases line up with TRBD1. V was clipped by 6 bases and J by 0 bases; unmatched bases: 8. The CDR3 extends over 15 amino acids. Germline lookup yields CDR1 MNHEY and CDR2 SVGAGI.

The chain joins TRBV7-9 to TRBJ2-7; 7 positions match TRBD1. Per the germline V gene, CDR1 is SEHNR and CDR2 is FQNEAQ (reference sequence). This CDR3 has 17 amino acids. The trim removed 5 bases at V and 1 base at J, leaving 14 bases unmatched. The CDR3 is CASSPTASTGKSYEQYF. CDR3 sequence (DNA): TGTGCCAGCAGCCCCACGGCGTCGACAGGGAAATCCTACGAGCAGTACTTC.

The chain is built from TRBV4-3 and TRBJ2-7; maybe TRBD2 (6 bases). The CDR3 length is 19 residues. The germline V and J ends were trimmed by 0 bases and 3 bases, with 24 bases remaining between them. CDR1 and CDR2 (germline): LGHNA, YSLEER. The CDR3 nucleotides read TGCGCCAGCAGCCAAGACCGCGACTTAAGGGAGGCAGGGCTCTACGAGCAGTACTTC. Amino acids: CASSQDRDLREAGLYEQYF.

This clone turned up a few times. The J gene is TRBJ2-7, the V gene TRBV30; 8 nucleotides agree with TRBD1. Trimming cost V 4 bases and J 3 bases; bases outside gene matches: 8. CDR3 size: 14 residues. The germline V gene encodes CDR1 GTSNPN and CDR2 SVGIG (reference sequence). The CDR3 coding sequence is TGTGCCTGGACCTGGGGGACAGGTCGCTACGAGCAGTACTTC. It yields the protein CAWTWGTGRYEQYF.

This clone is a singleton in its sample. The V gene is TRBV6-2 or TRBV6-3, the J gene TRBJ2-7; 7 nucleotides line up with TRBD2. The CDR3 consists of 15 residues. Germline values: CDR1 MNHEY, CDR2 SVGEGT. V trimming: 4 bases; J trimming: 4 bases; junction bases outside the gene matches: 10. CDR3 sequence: CASSSPGGSTYEQYF. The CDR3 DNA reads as TGTGCCAGCAGTTCCCCAGGCGGGAGCACATACGAGCAGTACTTC.

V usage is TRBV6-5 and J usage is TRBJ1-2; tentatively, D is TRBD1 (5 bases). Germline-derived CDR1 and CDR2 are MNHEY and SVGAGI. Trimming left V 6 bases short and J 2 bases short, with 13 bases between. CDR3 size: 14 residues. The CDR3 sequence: CASSGGRSNYGYTF. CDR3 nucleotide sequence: TGTGCCAGCAGCGGGGGACGGTCAAACTATGGCTACACCTTC.

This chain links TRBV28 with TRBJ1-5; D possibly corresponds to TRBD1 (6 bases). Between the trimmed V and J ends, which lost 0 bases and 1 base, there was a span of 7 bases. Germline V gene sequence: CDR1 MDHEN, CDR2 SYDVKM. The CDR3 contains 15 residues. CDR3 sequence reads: CASSLWDRSNQPQHF. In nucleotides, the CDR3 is TGTGCCAGCAGTTTATGGGACAGAAGCAATCAGCCCCAGCATTTT.

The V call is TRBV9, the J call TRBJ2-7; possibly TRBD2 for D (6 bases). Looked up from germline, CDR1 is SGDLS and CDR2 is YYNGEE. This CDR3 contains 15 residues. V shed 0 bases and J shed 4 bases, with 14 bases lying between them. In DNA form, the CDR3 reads TGTGCCAGCAGCGTAGGAGGTAGCGGACTATACGAGCAGTACTTC. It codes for CASSVGGSGLYEQYF.

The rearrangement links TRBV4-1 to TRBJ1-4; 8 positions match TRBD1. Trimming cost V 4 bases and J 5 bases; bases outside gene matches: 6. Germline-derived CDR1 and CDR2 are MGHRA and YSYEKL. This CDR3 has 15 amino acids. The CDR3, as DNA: TGCGCCAGCAGCCCCACAGGGGGTACAAATGAAAAACTGTTTTTT. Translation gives CASSPTGGTNEKLFF.

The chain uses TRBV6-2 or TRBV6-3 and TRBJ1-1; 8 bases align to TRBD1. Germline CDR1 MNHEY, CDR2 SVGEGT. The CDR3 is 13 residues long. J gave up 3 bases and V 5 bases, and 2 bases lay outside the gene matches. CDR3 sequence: CASSGGQDTEAFF. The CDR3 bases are TGTGCCAGCAGTGGGGGACAGGACACTGAAGCTTTCTTT.

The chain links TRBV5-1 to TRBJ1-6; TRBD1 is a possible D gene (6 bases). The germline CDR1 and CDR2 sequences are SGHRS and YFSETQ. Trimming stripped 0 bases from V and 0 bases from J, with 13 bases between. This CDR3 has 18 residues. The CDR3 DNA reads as TGCGCCAGCAGCTTGGATGCAGGGACAAGCTCCTATAATTCACCCCTCCACTTT. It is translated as CASSLDAGTSSYNSPLHF. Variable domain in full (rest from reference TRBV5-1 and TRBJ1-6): KAGVTQTPRYLIKTRGQQVTLSCSPISGHRSVSWYQQTPGQGLQFLFEYFSETQRNKGNFPGRFSGRQFSNSRSEMNVSTLELGDSALYLCASSLDAGTSSYNSPLHFGNGTRLTVT.

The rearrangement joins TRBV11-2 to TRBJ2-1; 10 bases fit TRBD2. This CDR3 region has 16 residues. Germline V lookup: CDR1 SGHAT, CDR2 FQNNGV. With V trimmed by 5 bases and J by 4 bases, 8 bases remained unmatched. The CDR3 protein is CASSQGGTSDYNEQFF. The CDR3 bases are TGTGCCAGCAGCCAAGGGGGGACTAGCGATTACAATGAGCAGTTCTTC.

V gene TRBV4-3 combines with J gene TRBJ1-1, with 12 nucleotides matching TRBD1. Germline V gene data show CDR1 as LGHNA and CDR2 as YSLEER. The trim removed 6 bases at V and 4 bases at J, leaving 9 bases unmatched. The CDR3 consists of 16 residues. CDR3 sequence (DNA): TGCGCCAGCAGACGCGGGACAGGGGGCGATGGCACTGAAGCTTTCTTT. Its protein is CASRRGTGGDGTEAFF.

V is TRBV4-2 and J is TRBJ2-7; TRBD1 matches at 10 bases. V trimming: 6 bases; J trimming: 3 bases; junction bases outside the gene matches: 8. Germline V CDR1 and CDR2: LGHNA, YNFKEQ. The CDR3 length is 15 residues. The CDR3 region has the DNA TGTGCCAGCAGAGAAAGAGGACAGGGGGGCTACGAGCAGTACTTC. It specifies CASRERGQGGYEQYF.

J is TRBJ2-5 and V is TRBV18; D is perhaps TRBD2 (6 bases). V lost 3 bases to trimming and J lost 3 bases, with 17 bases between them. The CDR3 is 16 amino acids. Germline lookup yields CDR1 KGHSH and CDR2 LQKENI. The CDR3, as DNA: TGTGCCAGCTCACCCCTATGGGGGGTTATTAAAGAGACCCAGTACTTC. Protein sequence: CASSPLWGVIKETQYF.